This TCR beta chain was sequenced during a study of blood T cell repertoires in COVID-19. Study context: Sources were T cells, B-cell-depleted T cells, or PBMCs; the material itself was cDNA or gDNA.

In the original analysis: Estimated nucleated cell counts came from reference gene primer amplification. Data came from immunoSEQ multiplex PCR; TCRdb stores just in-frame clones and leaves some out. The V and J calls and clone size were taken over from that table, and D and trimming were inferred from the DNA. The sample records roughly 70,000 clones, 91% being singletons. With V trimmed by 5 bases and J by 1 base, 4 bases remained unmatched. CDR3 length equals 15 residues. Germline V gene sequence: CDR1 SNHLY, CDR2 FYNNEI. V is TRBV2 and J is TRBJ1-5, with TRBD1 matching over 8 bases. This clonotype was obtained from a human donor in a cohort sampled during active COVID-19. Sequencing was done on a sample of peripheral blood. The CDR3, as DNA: TGTGCCAGCAGTTGGGGGGACAGGAGCAATCAGCCCCAGCATTTT. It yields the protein CASSWGDRSNQPQHF.